What follows are 14 T cell receptor beta chains derived from one specimen sequenced in a study of T cell responses to AZD1222 COVID-19 vaccine. Libraries were prepared by immunoSEQ multiplex PCR; TCRdb keeps only in-frame clonotypes and omits some of them. The data hold under 150,000 clones, with around nine tenths observed a single time. Sequencing was performed on peripheral blood, taken on day 0 of AZD1222 vaccination. The origin of the receptors is an adult in good health.

This clone has just one count. The chain carries TRBV6-5 and TRBJ1-1, with D unclear. The CDR3 extends over 13 amino acids. Trimming took 11 bases from V and 1 from J, leaving 14 bases between them. CDR1 is MNHEY and CDR2 is SVGAGI in the germline V gene. CDR3 sequence (DNA): TGTGCCGGCCGGAGGGAGGGGAACACTGAAGCTTTCTTT. Its translation: CAGRREGNTEAFF.

In its sample, this clone was seen once. The rearrangement uses TRBV6-5 and TRBJ1-1, with D unresolved. The CDR3 has 13 residues. V shed 5 bases and J shed 3 bases, with 10 bases lying between them. CDR1 is MNHEY, CDR2 SVGAGI, per germline. CDR3 nucleotide sequence: TGTGCCAGCAGTACGTTGGCGGACACTGAAGCTTTCTTT. Amino acids: CASSTLADTEAFF.

V gene TRBV5-5 combines with J gene TRBJ1-2; D might be TRBD1 (6 bases). Trimming took 4 bases from V and 5 from J, leaving 12 bases between them. This CDR3 has 13 residues. Germline CDR1 reads SGHKS; CDR2 reads YYEKEE (reference sequence). In nucleotides, the CDR3 is TGTGCCAGCAGCGACGGAGGGGGGTATGGCTACACCTTC. This sequence encodes CASSDGGGYGYTF.

Here the CDR3 DNA reads TGTGCCAGCAGTGCAGGGGATAATCAGCCCCAGCATTTT. This codes for CASSAGDNQPQHF. The chain uses TRBV25-1 and TRBJ1-5; D perhaps matches TRBD1 (6 bases). Per the germline V gene, CDR1 is MGHDK and CDR2 is SYGVNS. The V end was cut by 4 bases, the J end by 4 bases, with 8 bases between. This CDR3 comprises 13 residues.

This clone has just one count. The chain uses TRBV29-1 and TRBJ2-2; 9 bases fit TRBD1. With 6 bases clipped from V and 5 bases from J, the junction kept 7 bases outside the gene matches. The CDR3 contains 14 residues. The V gene's germline CDR1 is SQVTM and CDR2 ANQGSEA. The DNA for the CDR3 is TGCAGCGTCAATCGAGGACAGGGGACCGGGGAGCTGTTTTTT. Amino acids: CSVNRGQGTGELFF.

J is TRBJ2-3 and V is TRBV5-1, with 13 bases lining up with TRBD2. The ends lost 0 bases at V and 4 bases at J; junction bases unmatched: 2. This CDR3 contains 16 residues. The V gene's germline CDR1 is SGHRS and CDR2 YFSETQ. The CDR3 DNA is TGCGCCAGCAGCTTGGAGACTAGCGGGGGGTCAGATACGCAGTATTTT. Amino acid sequence: CASSLETSGGSDTQYF.

A note on this clone: In the same sample, other DNA sequences code for this CDR3. The gene calls are TRBV5-1 and TRBJ1-1, with a possible D match to TRBD1 (5 bases). Germline-derived CDR1 and CDR2 are SGHRS and YFSETQ. The CDR3 length is 14 residues. Trimming took 1 base from V and 2 from J, leaving 9 bases between them. The CDR3 here is CASSLRGANTEAFF. The CDR3 region has the DNA TGCGCCAGCAGCTTGAGGGGTGCCAACACTGAAGCTTTCTTT. Based on the CDR3 plus reference TRBV5-1 and TRBJ1-1, the full variable domain is KAGVTQTPRYLIKTRGQQVTLSCSPISGHRSVSWYQQTPGQGLQFLFEYFSETQRNKGNFPGRFSGRQFSNSRSEMNVSTLELGDSALYLCASSLRGANTEAFFGQGTRLTVV.

The rearrangement uses TRBV24-1 and TRBJ2-2; D is possibly TRBD1 or TRBD2 (5 bases each). The ends were cut back, 4 bases at V and 0 bases at J, with 14 bases in the middle. The germline gives CDR1 KGHDR, CDR2 SFDVKD. There are 17 residues in the CDR3. The CDR3 loop reads CATSDAGTNTNTGELFF. The CDR3 nucleotides are TGTGCCACCAGTGACGCCGGGACCAATACGAACACCGGGGAGCTGTTTTTT.

The chain has TRBV29-1 and TRBJ1-2, with TRBD1 identical over 8 bases. This CDR3 has 13 residues. Germline-derived CDR1 and CDR2 are SQVTM and ANQGSEA. J lost 6 bases, V lost 3 bases, and 6 bases had no gene match. DNA of the CDR3: TGCAGCGTTGATTTGTCAGGGGGCGATGGCTACACCTTC. Its translation is CSVDLSGGDGYTF. The full variable domain, with the rest looked up from reference TRBV29-1 and TRBJ1-2, is SAVISQKPSRDICQRGTSLTIQCQVDSQVTMMFWYRQQPGQSLTLIATANQGSEATYESGFVIDKFPISRPNLTFSTLTVSNMSPEDSSIYLCSVDLSGGDGYTFGSGTRLTVV.

The V gene is TRBV3-1 (or the pseudogene TRBV3-2), the J gene TRBJ2-7; D uncertain. CDR1 and CDR2 (germline): LGHDT, YNNKEL (reference sequence). The CDR3 runs to 15 residues. Trimming stripped 5 bases from V and 6 bases from J, with 20 bases between. The CDR3 DNA sequence: TGTGCCAGCAGCATAAAAACCGACACCCCTCGCGAGCAGTACTTC. This translates into CASSIKTDTPREQYF.

This rearrangement joins TRBV27 to TRBJ1-3; D unclear. This CDR3 region has 15 residues. Germline assignment: CDR1 MNHEY and CDR2 SMNVEV (reference sequence). Between the trimmed V and J ends, which lost 3 bases and 4 bases, there was a span of 13 bases. CDR3 sequence reads: CASSFGDWEGNTIYF. The CDR3 coding sequence is TGTGCCAGCAGTTTCGGGGATTGGGAGGGAAACACCATATATTTT.

The genes are TRBV6-5 and TRBJ1-2, with 9 bases aligning to TRBD1. Looked up from germline, CDR1 is MNHEY and CDR2 is SVGAGI. CDR3 length: 13 amino acids. Trimming cost V 5 bases and J 7 bases; bases outside gene matches: 5. Written as DNA, the CDR3 is TGTGCCAGCAGTCAACAGGGGGCAGGTGGCTACACCTTC. Amino acid sequence: CASSQQGAGGYTF.

This sequence joins TRBV15 and TRBJ2-5; no firm D call. CDR1 is LNHNV and CDR2 is YYDKDF in the germline V gene (reference sequence). The V end lost 0 bases, the J end lost 2 bases, and 10 bases lay between the germline ends. The CDR3 contains 15 residues. The CDR3 coding sequence is TGTGCCACCAGCAGAGATCCCCGGGTACAAGAGACCCAGTACTTC. The encoded protein is CATSRDPRVQETQYF.

As for this clone: The identical CDR3 is also encoded by other nucleotide sequences in the sample. This chain uses TRBV6-5 with TRBJ2-1, with TRBD2 as a possible D gene (6 bases). The CDR3 covers 13 residues. Trimming left V 2 bases short and J 7 bases short, with 9 bases between. The germline gives CDR1 MNHEY, CDR2 SVGAGI. The CDR3, as DNA: TGTGCCAGCAGTTACGGGCGGGGAAATGAGCAGTTCTTC. Translated: CASSYGRGNEQFF.